The next 32 T cell receptor beta chains were all read from a single sample in a study of T cell repertoires in cytomegalovirus infection. TCRdb fed the reads into MiXCR, producing one record per CDR3 protein. Of around 260,000 distinct CDR3 sequences in the sample, roughly 9.1% were seen once. Sequenced sample: PBMCs. These receptors originate from a human donor in good health (CMV status not recorded). Some clones in this sample may be carry-over from other donors' samples.

This chain connects TRBV30 to TRBJ2-5, with TRBD2 matching 9 bases. The V gene's germline CDR1 is GTSNPN and CDR2 SVGIG (reference sequence). The CDR3 extends over 17 amino acids. J was trimmed by 1 base and V by 3 bases; bases with no gene match: 12. CDR3 in DNA: TGTGCCTGGAGCGCCGGAACCTTAGCGGGGGTCCAAGAGACCCAGTACTTC. Translated, it gives CAWSAGTLAGVQETQYF.

This clonotype was seen repeatedly, ten times or more. The chain links TRBV20-1 to TRBJ2-5; a possible D gene is TRBD1 (5 bases). Germline CDR1 DFQATT, CDR2 SNEGSKA (reference sequence). There are 13 residues in the CDR3. V lost 4 bases, J lost 7 bases, and 16 bases lay in between. The CDR3 region has the DNA TGCAGTGCTACCTTGACAGCTAAGGTGACCCAGTACTTC. Residues: CSATLTAKVTQYF.

This clonotype appeared a few times. The gene calls are TRBV6-2 or TRBV6-3 and TRBJ2-7; no firm D call. CDR3 length equals 15 residues. Trimming stripped 2 bases from V and 2 bases from J, with 13 bases between. Germline assignment: CDR1 MNHEY and CDR2 SVGEGT. The CDR3 DNA is TGTGCCAGCAGTTACGCTCAGATACCCCCCTACGAGCAGTACTTC. Its translation: CASSYAQIPPYEQYF.

Only a few counts were recorded for this clonotype. The V gene is TRBV5-1, the J gene TRBJ2-1, with 8 nucleotides matching TRBD2. Germline lookup yields CDR1 SGHRS and CDR2 YFSETQ. The ends lost 4 bases at V and 3 bases at J; junction bases unmatched: 6. This CDR3 is 15 amino acids long. In nucleotides, the CDR3 is TGCGCCAGCAGCGAGACTAGCGTAAGCTACAATGAGCAGTTCTTC. Its protein product is CASSETSVSYNEQFF.

This clonotype was recorded a few times. This chain connects TRBV2 to TRBJ2-1, with D perhaps TRBD2 (5 bases). Germline values: CDR1 SNHLY, CDR2 FYNNEI. This CDR3 spans 16 amino acids. The V end was cut by 4 bases, the J end by 5 bases, with 18 bases between. CDR3 loop: CASSGQGSSLNNEQFF. CDR3 coding DNA: TGTGCCAGCAGTGGGCAAGGGAGCTCATTAAACAATGAGCAGTTCTTC. The full variable domain, in which reference TRBV2 and TRBJ2-1 provide the parts outside the CDR3, is EPEVTQTPSHQVTQMGQEVILRCVPISNHLYFYWYRQILGQKVEFLVSFYNNEISEKSEIFDDQFSVERPDGSNFTLKIRSTKLEDSAMYFCASSGQGSSLNNEQFFGPGTRLTVL.

This clonotype has ten or more counts. The chain carries TRBV7-2 and TRBJ2-3; 7 positions match TRBD2. With V trimmed by 2 bases and J by 0 bases, 2 bases remained unmatched. The CDR3 consists of 15 residues. Germline values: CDR1 SGHTA, CDR2 FQGNSA. The CDR3 DNA reads TGTGCCAGCAGCTTACTAGCGGCTAGCACAGATACGCAGTATTTT. Its translation is CASSLLAASTDTQYF.

This clonotype was seen at least ten times. V gene TRBV12-3 or TRBV12-4 combines with J gene TRBJ1-2, with D possibly being TRBD1 (5 bases). Trimming pared 6 bases from V and 3 bases from J, leaving 11 bases between. The CDR3 is 13 residues long. The CDR3 sequence is CASSLRGDYGYTF. The CDR3 DNA reads TGTGCCAGCAGCTTAAGAGGGGACTATGGCTACACCTTC.

The chain couples TRBV5-4 to TRBJ1-1; D may be TRBD1 (6 bases). The germline V and J ends were trimmed by 4 bases and 5 bases, with 18 bases remaining between them. Germline CDR1 is SGHNT and CDR2 is YYREEE (reference sequence). The CDR3 is 15 amino acids. The CDR3 spells CASSELQGKGTEAFF. CDR3 bases: TGTGCCAGCAGCGAACTTCAGGGGAAAGGGACTGAAGCTTTCTTT.

This clonotype was counted a few times. The rearrangement joins TRBV12-3 or TRBV12-4 to TRBJ1-6; perhaps TRBD1 as D (5 bases). This CDR3 region has 15 residues. V lost 1 base to trimming and J lost 5 bases, with 9 bases between them. CDR3 coding DNA: TGTGCCAGCAGTTTAGGGGGCTTGAATAATTCACCCCTCCACTTT. It translates to CASSLGGLNNSPLHF.

In its sample, this clonotype was seen many times. V gene TRBV7-2 combines with J gene TRBJ1-4; TRBD1 matches at 7 bases. The CDR3 is 12 amino acids. With 8 bases clipped from V and 7 bases from J, the junction kept 4 bases outside the gene matches. CDR1 and CDR2 (germline): SGHTA, FQGNSA. CDR3 DNA: TGTGCCAGCGCTCAGGGGGGTGAAAAACTGTTTTTT. It encodes CASAQGGEKLFF.

Many counts were recorded for this clonotype. J is TRBJ1-5 and V is TRBV7-2; a possible D gene is TRBD1 (5 bases). The ends were cut back, 2 bases at V and 12 bases at J, with 11 bases in the middle. The CDR3 loop spans 12 amino acids. Looked up from germline, CDR1 is SGHTA and CDR2 is FQGNSA. CDR3 sequence (DNA): TGTGCCAGCAGCTTACAGGGCCCGCTCCAGCATTTT. Translated, it gives CASSLQGPLQHF.

This clonotype appeared many times. The chain has TRBV6-5 and TRBJ1-5; tentatively, D is TRBD1 (5 bases). The CDR3 spans 14 residues. The germline V gene encodes CDR1 MNHEY and CDR2 SVGAGI. V lost 5 bases and J 2 bases, leaving 10 bases between the germline ends. CDR3 in amino acids: CASSGGSGNQPQHF. In DNA form, the CDR3 reads TGTGCCAGCAGTGGGGGATCGGGCAATCAGCCCCAGCATTTT.

The V call is TRBV28, the J call TRBJ1-2; weak D call: TRBD1 (6 bases). This CDR3 is built from 12 residues. The germline V gene has CDR1 MDHEN and CDR2 SYDVKM. Trimming left V 9 bases short and J 6 bases short, with 14 bases between. The CDR3 sequence is CASTGIVDGYTF. DNA of the CDR3: TGTGCCAGTACAGGGATAGTGGATGGCTACACCTTC.

Ten or more counts support this clonotype. CDR3 nucleotide sequence: TGTGCCAGCAGCTTATTGTGGGGGCCGGATACGCAGTATTTT. Its protein is CASSLLWGPDTQYF. The chain joins TRBV7-8 to TRBJ2-3, with D tentatively TRBD1 (6 bases). The germline CDR1 and CDR2 sequences are SGHVS and FQNEAQ. This CDR3 has 14 residues. Trimming stripped 2 bases from V and 6 bases from J, with 12 bases between.

The chain combines TRBV5-1 with TRBJ2-1, with no clear D. The length of the CDR3 is 13 residues. Trimming removed 6 bases at V and 7 bases at J, with 14 bases between. Per the germline V gene, CDR1 is SGHRS and CDR2 is YFSETQ. The CDR3 here is CASTRDTSNEQFF. The CDR3 nucleotides are TGCGCCAGCACCCGAGACACGAGTAATGAGCAGTTCTTC.

This clonotype was counted at least ten times. The chain recombines TRBV28 with TRBJ1-2; TRBD1 agrees at 7 bases. J lost 5 bases, V lost 6 bases, and 3 bases had no gene match. This CDR3 contains 12 residues. Per the germline V gene, CDR1 is MDHEN and CDR2 is SYDVKM. The CDR3 loop is CASRGQLYGYTF. Here the CDR3 DNA reads TGTGCCAGCAGGGGACAGCTATATGGCTACACCTTC.

The chain uses TRBV20-1 and TRBJ2-1, with D perhaps TRBD2 (6 bases). The CDR3 is 14 residues long. Trimming pared 1 base from V and 3 bases from J, leaving 10 bases between. Germline V gene sequence: CDR1 DFQATT, CDR2 SNEGSKA (reference sequence). CDR3 coding DNA: TGCAGTGCTAGAGTAGCGACTAGCTACAATGAGCAGTTCTTC. This sequence encodes CSARVATSYNEQFF.

This sequence joins TRBV28 and TRBJ2-7; 7 bases map to TRBD2. V lost 3 bases and J lost 2; bases outside the gene matches: 4. This CDR3 contains 14 residues. Germline V gene data show CDR1 as MDHEN and CDR2 as SYDVKM. CDR3 coding DNA: TGTGCCAGCAGTTTGGGGGGGACGCCCTACGAGCAGTACTTC. Amino acids: CASSLGGTPYEQYF.

V gene TRBV4-1 combines with J gene TRBJ2-6, with D perhaps matching TRBD1 (6 bases). CDR3 length equals 19 residues. Trimming pared 6 bases from V and 0 bases from J, leaving 21 bases between. CDR1 is MGHRA, CDR2 YSYEKL, per germline. The chain's CDR3 is CASRSNPTGHPSGANVLTF. DNA for the CDR3: TGCGCCAGCAGGTCTAACCCGACGGGACACCCCTCTGGGGCCAACGTCCTGACTTTC.

The chain has TRBV29-1 and TRBJ2-1; D is unresolved. From germline, CDR1 is SQVTM and CDR2 ANQGSEA. This CDR3 region has 10 residues. V lost 0 bases and J lost 10, with 4 bases in between. The CDR3 DNA reads as TGCAGCGTTGAAGAACTAGAGCAGTTCTTC. Its translation: CSVEELEQFF.

The rearrangement uses TRBV5-1 and TRBJ1-1; weak D call: TRBD1 (5 bases). The germline CDR1 and CDR2 sequences are SGHRS and YFSETQ. The CDR3 totals 14 residues. Trimming removed 7 bases from V and 5 bases from J, with 18 bases in between. CDR3 protein: CASRPRRDGTEAFF. The DNA for the CDR3 is TGCGCCAGCCGCCCAAGGAGGGACGGGACTGAAGCTTTCTTT.

This clonotype was seen repeatedly, ten times or more. This chain connects TRBV7-2 to TRBJ2-7; D possibly uses TRBD1 or TRBD2 (7 bases each). V gave up 5 bases and J gave up 6 bases, with 20 bases separating them. The CDR3 extends over 15 amino acids. Germline V CDR1 and CDR2: SGHTA, FQGNSA. CDR3 loop: CASSPQPTRGGEQYF. The CDR3 DNA sequence: TGTGCCAGCAGCCCCCAACCTACCAGGGGGGGCGAGCAGTACTTC.

The table lists this clonotype with many counts. This chain's CDR3 is CASSLVVGGYTF. CDR3 sequence (DNA): TGTGCCAGCAGCTTAGTAGTGGGTGGCTACACCTTC. The rearrangement joins TRBV7-2 to TRBJ1-2; D unresolved. The CDR3 is 12 amino acids. The germline gives CDR1 SGHTA, CDR2 FQGNSA. V lost 1 base and J 7 bases, leaving 7 bases between the germline ends.

The table lists this clonotype with a few counts. The rearrangement joins TRBV7-6 to TRBJ2-7, with D possibly being TRBD1 or TRBD2 (5 bases each). Germline loops: CDR1 SGHVS, CDR2 FNYEAQ. The germline V and J ends were trimmed by 3 bases and 0 bases, with 12 bases remaining between them. This CDR3 has 15 amino acids. The CDR3 loop reads CASSFGTGSSYEQYF. DNA for the CDR3: TGTGCCAGCAGCTTTGGGACGGGGAGCTCCTACGAGCAGTACTTC.

This clonotype was observed at least ten times. This chain links TRBV15 with TRBJ1-4; D may be TRBD1 (5 bases). CDR3 length: 16 amino acids. Between the trimmed V and J ends, which lost 1 base and 1 base, there was a span of 10 bases. In germline, CDR1 is LNHNV, CDR2 YYDKDF (reference sequence). This CDR3 reads CATSRAPQGTNEKLFF. CDR3 nucleotide sequence: TGTGCCACCAGCAGAGCGCCGCAGGGAACTAATGAAAAACTGTTTTTT.

There are a few counts of this clonotype. The gene calls are TRBV5-1 and TRBJ2-3, with no clear D. The CDR3 contains 18 residues. Trimming cost V 2 bases and J 2 bases, with 21 bases left between them. Germline CDR1 and CDR2: SGHRS and YFSETQ. The DNA of the CDR3 is TGCGCCAGCAGCTTCACCTTCACAGATTTCACCTTCACAGATACGCAGTATTTT. This translates into CASSFTFTDFTFTDTQYF.

This clonotype was counted at least ten times. The chain carries TRBV7-2 and TRBJ1-2; D unresolved. Per germline, CDR1 SGHTA and CDR2 FQGNSA. V lost 0 bases, J lost 4 bases, and 18 bases lay in between. There are 17 residues in the CDR3. CDR3 sequence (DNA): TGTGCCAGCAGCTTAGCGTCTGGTGGTTCTGCTATCTATGGCTACACCTTC. Translating gives CASSLASGGSAIYGYTF.

This clonotype was counted ten times or more. V gene TRBV7-2 combines with J gene TRBJ1-1, with D possibly being TRBD1 (6 bases). Deletions cut 1 base from V and 10 bases from J, with 22 bases between. Germline V gene lookup returns CDR1 SGHTA and CDR2 FQGNSA. The CDR3 runs to 16 residues. In nucleotides, the CDR3 is TGTGCCAGCAGCTTAGGATCAGGGGCGGGGAAGAGCGGAGCTTTCTTT. Its protein is CASSLGSGAGKSGAFF. The whole variable domain, filled in from reference TRBV7-2 and TRBJ1-1, reads GAGVSQSPSNKVTEKGKDVELRCDPISGHTALYWYRQSLGQGLEFLIYFQGNSAPDKSGLPSDRFSAERTGGSVSTLTIQRTQQEDSAVYLCASSLGSGAGKSGAFFGQGTRLTVV.

This clonotype was found a few times. The rearrangement joins TRBV7-6 to TRBJ1-1, with D unclear. Germline V CDR1 and CDR2: SGHVS, FNYEAQ. Trimming stripped 5 bases from V and 6 bases from J, with 10 bases between. CDR3 length equals 12 residues. CDR3 sequence: CASSLQEAEAFF. In DNA form, the CDR3 reads TGTGCCAGCAGCCTGCAGGAGGCTGAAGCTTTCTTT.

This clonotype was seen a handful of times. This rearrangement joins TRBV6-2 or TRBV6-3 to TRBJ1-2; D is uncertain. V was shortened by 5 bases and J by 1 base, with 5 bases between the two germline ends. There are 12 residues in the CDR3. Germline V CDR1 and CDR2: MNHEY, SVGEGT. Here the CDR3 reads CASSDNNYGYTF. The CDR3 DNA sequence: TGTGCCAGCAGTGACAATAACTATGGCTACACCTTC.

This clonotype has a handful of counts. The rearrangement links TRBV6-5 to TRBJ2-2; a weak D match, TRBD2 (6 bases). Germline V CDR1 and CDR2: MNHEY, SVGAGI. V lost 2 bases and J lost 4, with 11 bases in between. The CDR3 is 15 residues long. The CDR3 here is CASSYNAGSTGELFF. The CDR3, as DNA: TGTGCCAGCAGTTACAACGCCGGGAGCACCGGGGAGCTGTTTTTT.

This clonotype has ten or more counts. This chain links TRBV5-1 with TRBJ2-1; D ambiguous. Germline V gene lookup returns CDR1 SGHRS and CDR2 YFSETQ. The CDR3 runs 11 residues. Trimming took 6 bases from V and 6 from J, leaving 7 bases between them. CDR3 residues: CASTFSNEQFF. The CDR3 coding sequence is TGCGCCAGCACCTTCTCCAATGAGCAGTTCTTC. Together with reference TRBV5-1 and TRBJ2-1, the CDR3 gives the full variable domain: KAGVTQTPRYLIKTRGQQVTLSCSPISGHRSVSWYQQTPGQGLQFLFEYFSETQRNKGNFPGRFSGRQFSNSRSEMNVSTLELGDSALYLCASTFSNEQFFGPGTRLTVL.